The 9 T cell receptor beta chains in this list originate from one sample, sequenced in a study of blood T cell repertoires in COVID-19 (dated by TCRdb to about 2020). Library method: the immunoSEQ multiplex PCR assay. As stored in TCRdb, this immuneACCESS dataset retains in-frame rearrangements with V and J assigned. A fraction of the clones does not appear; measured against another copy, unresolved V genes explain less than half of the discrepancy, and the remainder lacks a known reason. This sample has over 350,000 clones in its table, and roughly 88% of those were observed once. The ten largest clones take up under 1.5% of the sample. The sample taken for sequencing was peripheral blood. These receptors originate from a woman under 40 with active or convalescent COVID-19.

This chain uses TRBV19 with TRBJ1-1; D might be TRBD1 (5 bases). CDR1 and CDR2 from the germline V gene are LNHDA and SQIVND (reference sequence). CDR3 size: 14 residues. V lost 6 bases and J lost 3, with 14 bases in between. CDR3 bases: TGTGCCAGTAGATCCCAGGGAGGGGACACTGAAGCTTTCTTT. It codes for CASRSQGGDTEAFF.

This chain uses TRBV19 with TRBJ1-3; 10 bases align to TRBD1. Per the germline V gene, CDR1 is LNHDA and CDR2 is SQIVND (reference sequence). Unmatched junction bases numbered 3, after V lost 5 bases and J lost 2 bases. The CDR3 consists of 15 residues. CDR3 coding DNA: TGTGCCAGTAGTCCAGGGACAGGGGCTGGAAACACCATATATTTT. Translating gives CASSPGTGAGNTIYF.

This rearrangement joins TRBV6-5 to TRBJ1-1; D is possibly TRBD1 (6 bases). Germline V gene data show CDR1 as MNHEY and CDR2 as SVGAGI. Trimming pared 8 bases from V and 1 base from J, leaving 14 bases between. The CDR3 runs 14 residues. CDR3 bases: TGTGCCAGCCCCCCAGGGGAAAGGAACACTGAAGCTTTCTTT. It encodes CASPPGERNTEAFF.

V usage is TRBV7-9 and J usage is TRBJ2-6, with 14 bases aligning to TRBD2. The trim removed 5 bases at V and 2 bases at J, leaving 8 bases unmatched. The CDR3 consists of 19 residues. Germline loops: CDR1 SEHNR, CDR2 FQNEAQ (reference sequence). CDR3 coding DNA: TGTGCCAGCAGCCCCAGACTAGCGGGGGGGCTTACTGGGGCCAACGTCCTGACTTTC. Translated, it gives CASSPRLAGGLTGANVLTF. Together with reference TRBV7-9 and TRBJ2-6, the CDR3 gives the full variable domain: DTGVSQNPRHKITKRGQNVTFRCDPISEHNRLYWYRQTLGQGPEFLTYFQNEAQLEKSRLLSDRFSAERPKGSFSTLEIQRTEQGDSAMYLCASSPRLAGGLTGANVLTFGAGSRLTVL.

CDR3 nucleotides: TGTGCCAGCAGCTCCAGCGGTGGTTCGGGAAACACCATATATTTT. Translated, it gives CASSSSGGSGNTIYF. This chain connects TRBV7-9 to TRBJ1-3; D remains unclear. V was clipped by 4 bases and J by 4 bases, with 14 bases between them. The CDR3 is 15 residues long. Germline V CDR1 and CDR2: SEHNR, FQNEAQ (reference sequence).

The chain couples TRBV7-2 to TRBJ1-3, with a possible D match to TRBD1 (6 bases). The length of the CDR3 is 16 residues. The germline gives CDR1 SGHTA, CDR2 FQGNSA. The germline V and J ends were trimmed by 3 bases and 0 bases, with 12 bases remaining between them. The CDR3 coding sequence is TGTGCCAGCAGCTTCAGGGGAGGGGACTCTGGAAACACCATATATTTT. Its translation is CASSFRGGDSGNTIYF.

CDR3 sequence reads: CASSPGLDLMDEQFF. CDR3 DNA: TGTGCCAGCAGCCCGGGACTAGATCTAATGGATGAGCAGTTCTTC. This chain links TRBV2 with TRBJ2-1; 8 bases fit TRBD2. Trimming cost V 6 bases and J 8 bases; bases outside gene matches: 12. Germline V lookup: CDR1 SNHLY, CDR2 FYNNEI. CDR3 size: 15 residues.

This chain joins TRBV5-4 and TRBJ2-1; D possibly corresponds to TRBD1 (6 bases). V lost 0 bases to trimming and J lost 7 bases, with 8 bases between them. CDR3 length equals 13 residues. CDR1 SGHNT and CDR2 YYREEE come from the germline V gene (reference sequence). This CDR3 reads CASSLGQANEQFF. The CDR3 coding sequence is TGTGCCAGCAGCTTGGGACAGGCGAATGAGCAGTTCTTC. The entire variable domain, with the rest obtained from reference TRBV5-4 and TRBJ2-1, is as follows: ETGVTQSPTHLIKTRGQQVTLRCSSQSGHNTVSWYQQALGQGPQFIFQYYREEENGRGNFPPRFSGLQFPNYSSELNVNALELDDSALYLCASSLGQANEQFFGPGTRLTVL.

CDR3 coding DNA: TGTGCCAGCAGTTTGGGACAGGTTGGGATGTCACCCCTCCACTTT. This encodes CASSLGQVGMSPLHF. J is TRBJ1-6 and V is TRBV27; 8 nucleotides agree with TRBD1. The V gene end was trimmed by 3 bases and the J gene end by 10 bases; junction bases not matched to a gene: 8. CDR1 is MNHEY and CDR2 is SMNVEV in the germline V gene (reference sequence). The CDR3 has 15 amino acids.